Below, 18 T cell receptor beta chains from the same sample are listed, as sequenced in a study of shared T cell receptors in the human thymus. Clones were read by immunoSEQ multiplex PCR, and TCRdb kept only the in-frame ones, dropping some. This repertoire shows around 730,000 clones, 75% to 90% found once; its top ten account for roughly 0.01%. The same specimen was also included in a second study, on human thymus T cells.

Sequenced sample: thymocytes. All receptors derive from a girl younger than two with a congenital heart defect.

The chain joins TRBV4-1 to TRBJ2-7, with TRBD1 identical over 7 bases. This CDR3 has 16 residues. J was trimmed by 3 bases and V by 0 bases; bases with no gene match: 8. CDR1 MGHRA and CDR2 YSYEKL come from the germline V gene. The CDR3 is CASSQDLLGQSYEQYF. The CDR3 nucleotides read TGCGCCAGCAGCCAAGATCTGTTGGGACAGAGCTACGAGCAGTACTTC.

The chain carries TRBV7-2 and TRBJ2-5, with D tentatively TRBD2 (7 bases). This CDR3 contains 17 residues. CDR1 SGHTA and CDR2 FQGNSA come from the germline V gene. V was trimmed by 5 bases and J by 3 bases, leaving 22 bases between them. CDR3 in amino acids: CASSKGTGGGQKETQYF. For the CDR3, the DNA is TGTGCCAGCAGCAAAGGAACGGGGGGCGGGCAAAAAGAGACCCAGTACTTC.

This chain uses TRBV14 with TRBJ1-4, with D possibly matching TRBD1 (6 bases). CDR3 length equals 17 residues. The germline V gene has CDR1 SGHDN and CDR2 FVKESK. V was trimmed by 0 bases and J by 8 bases, leaving 19 bases between them. The CDR3: CASSQEGLGAPWEKLFF. The CDR3 region has the DNA TGTGCCAGCAGCCAAGAAGGACTGGGGGCCCCTTGGGAAAAACTGTTTTTT.

The chain recombines TRBV13 with TRBJ1-2, with TRBD1 matching 8 bases. After removal of 0 bases from V and 7 bases from J, the junction contained 7 bases not matched to a gene. Germline CDR1 PRHDT, CDR2 FYEKMQ (reference sequence). CDR3 length: 15 residues. This CDR3 is CASSLGPGGSSGYTF. CDR3 bases: TGTGCCAGCAGCTTAGGGCCAGGGGGCTCGAGTGGCTACACCTTC.

The chain combines TRBV7-2 with TRBJ1-5; weak D call: TRBD1 (5 bases). The V end lost 5 bases, the J end lost 4 bases, and 12 bases lay between the germline ends. The CDR3 contains 14 residues. Germline values: CDR1 SGHTA, CDR2 FQGNSA. CDR3 sequence (DNA): TGTGCCAGCAGCCTCCGACAGTGGAATCAGCCCCAGCATTTT. Encoded protein: CASSLRQWNQPQHF.

This chain connects TRBV4-2 to TRBJ1-2, with D unclear. Trimming took 0 bases from V and 4 from J, leaving 24 bases between them. CDR3 length equals 19 residues. Germline loops: CDR1 LGHNA, CDR2 YNFKEQ. This CDR3 is CASSQDIGHAKGGFYGYTF. The CDR3 nucleotides read TGTGCCAGCAGCCAAGATATTGGGCACGCCAAAGGCGGGTTCTATGGCTACACCTTC.

The V gene is TRBV4-3, the J gene TRBJ2-1; D is perhaps TRBD2 (5 bases). The CDR3 covers 14 residues. The V gene lost 5 bases and the J gene lost 4 bases, with 12 bases spanning the gap. The germline V gene has CDR1 LGHNA and CDR2 YSLEER. The CDR3 DNA follows: TGCGCCAGCAGCGCGGACTCAAGATACAATGAGCAGTTCTTC. Residues: CASSADSRYNEQFF.

The chain carries TRBV13 and TRBJ1-2; maybe TRBD1 (5 bases). Trimming removed 6 bases at V and 3 bases at J, with 14 bases between. Germline V lookup: CDR1 PRHDT, CDR2 FYEKMQ (reference sequence). There are 14 residues in the CDR3. As DNA, the CDR3 is TGTGCCAGCAGGGAACCTGTAGGGGACTATGGCTACACCTTC. This translates into CASREPVGDYGYTF.

The rearrangement links TRBV6-1 to TRBJ1-1, with D possibly matching TRBD1 (6 bases). The germline CDR1 and CDR2 sequences are MNHNS and SASEGT. The ends were cut back, 7 bases at V and 5 bases at J, with 20 bases in the middle. The CDR3 runs 15 residues. The CDR3 DNA reads as TGTGCCAGCAAAAGAGGGCGGGGGGCGCAGACTGAAGCTTTCTTT. This gives the protein CASKRGRGAQTEAFF.

The chain carries TRBV14 and TRBJ1-3, with 8 bases identical to TRBD1. Germline-derived CDR1 and CDR2 are SGHDN and FVKESK. The CDR3 runs 15 residues. V lost 5 bases and J lost 2; bases outside the gene matches: 5. The CDR3 sequence is CASSGGQGPGNTIYF. The CDR3 DNA is TGTGCCAGCAGCGGCGGACAGGGACCTGGAAACACCATATATTTT.

The chain joins TRBV4-1 to TRBJ2-5; TRBD1 matches 11 bases. This CDR3 region has 16 residues. CDR1 and CDR2 (germline): MGHRA, YSYEKL. Unmatched junction bases numbered 5, after V lost 0 bases and J lost 5 bases. The DNA of the CDR3 is TGCGCCAGCAGCCAAGATAAGGACAGGGGGCACGAGACCCAGTACTTC. Residues: CASSQDKDRGHETQYF.

This chain connects TRBV13 to TRBJ1-5; perhaps TRBD1 as D (5 bases). Germline V gene lookup returns CDR1 PRHDT and CDR2 FYEKMQ (reference sequence). This CDR3 is built from 14 residues. The V gene lost 5 bases and the J gene lost 5 bases, with 13 bases spanning the gap. The CDR3 DNA reads TGTGCCAGCAGCCCGTGGGGACTCCATCAGCCCCAGCATTTT. The encoded protein is CASSPWGLHQPQHF.

This clone was recorded a few times. This chain uses TRBV2 with TRBJ2-5; 7 nucleotides match TRBD2. From germline, CDR1 is SNHLY and CDR2 FYNNEI. V lost 8 bases to trimming and J lost 1 base; unmatched junction nucleotides: 13. This CDR3 contains 16 residues. DNA of the CDR3: TGTGCCAGCGAGGGGCGGGGGAGAATCACCCAAGAGACCCAGTACTTC. Its protein is CASEGRGRITQETQYF.

The V gene is TRBV11-3, the J gene TRBJ2-3; the match to TRBD2 covers 7 bases. This CDR3 spans 16 amino acids. Trimming at V came to 1 base and at J to 5 bases, leaving 9 bases not matched to a gene. Germline CDR1 is SGHNT and CDR2 is YENEEA. The CDR3 DNA reads as TGTGCCAGCAGCTTAGGTTTGGGGGGGGGAGGAGATACGCAGTATTTT. This gives the protein CASSLGLGGGGDTQYF.

This clone was counted once. Here the CDR3 DNA reads TGTGCCAGCAGCTTACCGAGGAGGAACACTGAAGCTTTCTTT. Amino acid sequence: CASSLPRRNTEAFF. The rearrangement joins TRBV7-9 to TRBJ1-1; D ambiguous. In germline, CDR1 is SEHNR, CDR2 FQNEAQ (reference sequence). V lost 2 bases, J lost 1 base, and 8 bases lay in between. This CDR3 is built from 14 residues.

The chain carries TRBV11-2 and TRBJ1-4, with unresolved D. The CDR3 is 16 residues long. V was pared by 0 bases and J by 3 bases, with 11 bases between. Germline CDR1 and CDR2: SGHAT and FQNNGV. The CDR3 DNA is TGTGCCAGCAGCTTAGATCCCGGGGTGTCTAATGAAAAACTGTTTTTT. It codes for CASSLDPGVSNEKLFF.

This chain connects TRBV11-2 to TRBJ2-6, with unresolved D. The CDR3 runs 19 residues. V was shortened by 5 bases and J by 0 bases, with 20 bases between the two germline ends. CDR1 and CDR2 from the germline V gene are SGHAT and FQNNGV. CDR3 residues: CASSTSVRSHLSGANVLTF. CDR3 nucleotides: TGTGCCAGCAGCACCTCGGTCCGCTCCCACCTCTCTGGGGCCAACGTCCTGACTTTC.

V is TRBV25-1 and J is TRBJ1-6, with 7 bases that match TRBD1. With V trimmed by 1 base and J by 13 bases, 16 bases remained unmatched. This CDR3 is 17 amino acids long. Germline V gene lookup returns CDR1 MGHDK and CDR2 SYGVNS. Here the CDR3 DNA reads TGTGCCAGCAGTGAATCGAGGGGGCCCCGCGAATTGCGTCCCCTCCACTTT. This translates into CASSESRGPRELRPLHF. Based on the CDR3 plus reference TRBV25-1 and TRBJ1-6, the full variable domain is EADIYQTPRYLVIGTGKKITLECSQTMGHDKMYWYQQDPGMELHLIHYSYGVNSTEKGDLSSESTVSRIRTEHFPLTLESARPSHTSQYLCASSESRGPRELRPLHFGNGTRLTVT.